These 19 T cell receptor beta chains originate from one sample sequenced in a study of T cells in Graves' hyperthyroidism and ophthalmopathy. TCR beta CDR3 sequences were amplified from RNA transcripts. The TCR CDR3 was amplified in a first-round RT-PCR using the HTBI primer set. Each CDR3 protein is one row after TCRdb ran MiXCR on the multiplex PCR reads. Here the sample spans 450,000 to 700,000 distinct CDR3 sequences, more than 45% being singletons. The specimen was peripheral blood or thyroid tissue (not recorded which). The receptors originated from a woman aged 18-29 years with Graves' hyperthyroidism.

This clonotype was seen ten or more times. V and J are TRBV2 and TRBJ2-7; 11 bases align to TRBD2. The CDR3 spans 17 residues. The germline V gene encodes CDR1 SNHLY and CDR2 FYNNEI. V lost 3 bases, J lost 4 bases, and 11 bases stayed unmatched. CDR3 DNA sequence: TGTGCCAGCAGTGACAGGGGGAGTACTAGCGGGAGTTACGAGCAGTACTTC. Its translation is CASSDRGSTSGSYEQYF.

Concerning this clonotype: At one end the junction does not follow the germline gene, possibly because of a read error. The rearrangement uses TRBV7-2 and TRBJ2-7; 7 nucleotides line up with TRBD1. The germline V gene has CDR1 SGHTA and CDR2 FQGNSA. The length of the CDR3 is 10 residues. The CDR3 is CASSSGQRGF. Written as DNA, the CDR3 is TGTGCCAGCAGCTCGGGACAGAGGGGTTTT.

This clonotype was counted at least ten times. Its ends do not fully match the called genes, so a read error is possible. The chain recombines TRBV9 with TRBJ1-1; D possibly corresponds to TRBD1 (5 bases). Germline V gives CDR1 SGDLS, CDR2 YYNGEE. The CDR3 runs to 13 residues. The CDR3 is CASSVEGFTETFF. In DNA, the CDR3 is TGTGCCAGCAGCGTAGAGGGGTTCACTGAAACTTTCTTT.

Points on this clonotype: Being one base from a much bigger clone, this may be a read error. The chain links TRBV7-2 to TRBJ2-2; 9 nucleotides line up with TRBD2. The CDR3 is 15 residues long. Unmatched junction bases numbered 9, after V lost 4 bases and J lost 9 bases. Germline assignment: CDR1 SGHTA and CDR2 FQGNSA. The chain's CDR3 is CASSYSGSISRELFF. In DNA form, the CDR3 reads TGTGCCAGCAGCTATAGCGGGAGTATTTCCAGGGAGCTGTTTTTT.

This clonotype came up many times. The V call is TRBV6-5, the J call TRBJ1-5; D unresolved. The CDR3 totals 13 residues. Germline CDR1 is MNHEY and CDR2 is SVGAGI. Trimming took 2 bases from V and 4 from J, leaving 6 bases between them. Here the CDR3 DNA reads TGTGCCAGCAGTTACATGCAGAATCAGCCCCAGCATTTT. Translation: CASSYMQNQPQHF.

The CDR3 loop reads CASSSTEREGYTF. The DNA for the CDR3 is TGTGCCAGCAGCTCGACGGAAAGGGAGGGCTACACCTTC. The chain recombines TRBV7-2 with TRBJ1-2; D uncertain. Trimming removed 4 bases at V and 8 bases at J, with 14 bases between. CDR3 size: 13 residues. Germline CDR1 reads SGHTA; CDR2 reads FQGNSA.

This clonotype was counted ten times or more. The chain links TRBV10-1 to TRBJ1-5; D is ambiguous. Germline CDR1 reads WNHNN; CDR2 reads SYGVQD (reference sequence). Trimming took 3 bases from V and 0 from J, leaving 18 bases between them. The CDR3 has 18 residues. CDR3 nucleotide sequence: TGCGCCAGCAGTGAAGGTCTGAGACTCATCTTTAGCAATCAGCCCCAGCATTTT. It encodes CASSEGLRLIFSNQPQHF.

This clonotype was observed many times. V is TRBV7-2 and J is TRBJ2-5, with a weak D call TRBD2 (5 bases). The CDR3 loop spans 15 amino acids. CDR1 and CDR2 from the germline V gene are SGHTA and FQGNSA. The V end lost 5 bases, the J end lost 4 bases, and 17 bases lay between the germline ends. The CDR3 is CASSLEGLLGETQYF. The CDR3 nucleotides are TGTGCCAGCAGCCTAGAAGGGTTACTAGGAGAGACCCAGTACTTC. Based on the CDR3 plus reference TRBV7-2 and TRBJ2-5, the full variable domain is GAGVSQSPSNKVTEKGKDVELRCDPISGHTALYWYRQSLGQGLEFLIYFQGNSAPDKSGLPSDRFSAERTGGSVSTLTIQRTQQEDSAVYLCASSLEGLLGETQYFGPGTRLLVL.

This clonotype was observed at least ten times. Written as DNA, the CDR3 is TGTGCCAGCAGTTCAGCGAGCTCCTACGAGCAGTACTTC. It specifies CASSSASSYEQYF. The chain links TRBV6-5 to TRBJ2-7; D remains ambiguous. Trimming cost V 4 bases and J 0 bases, with 7 bases left between them. Germline CDR1 is MNHEY and CDR2 is SVGAGI. The CDR3 length is 13 residues.

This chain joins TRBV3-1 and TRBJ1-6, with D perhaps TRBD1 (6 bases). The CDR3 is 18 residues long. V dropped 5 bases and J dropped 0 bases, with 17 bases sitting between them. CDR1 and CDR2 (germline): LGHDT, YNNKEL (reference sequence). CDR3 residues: CASSVGRGQSSYNSPLHF. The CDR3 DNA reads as TGTGCCAGCAGCGTAGGACGGGGACAAAGCTCCTATAATTCACCCCTCCACTTT.

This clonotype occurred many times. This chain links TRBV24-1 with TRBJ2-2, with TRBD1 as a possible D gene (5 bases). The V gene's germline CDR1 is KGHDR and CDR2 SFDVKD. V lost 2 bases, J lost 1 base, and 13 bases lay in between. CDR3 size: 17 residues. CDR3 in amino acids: CATSDSRTRMNTGELFF. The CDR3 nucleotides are TGTGCCACCAGTGATTCCCGGACACGGATGAACACCGGGGAGCTGTTTTTT.

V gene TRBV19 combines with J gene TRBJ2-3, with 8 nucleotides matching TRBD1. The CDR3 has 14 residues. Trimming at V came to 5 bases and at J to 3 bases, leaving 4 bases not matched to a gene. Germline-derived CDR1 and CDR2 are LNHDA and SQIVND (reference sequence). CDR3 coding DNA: TGTGCCAGTAGTCAGGGGGCGGAAACAGATACGCAGTATTTT. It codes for CASSQGAETDTQYF.

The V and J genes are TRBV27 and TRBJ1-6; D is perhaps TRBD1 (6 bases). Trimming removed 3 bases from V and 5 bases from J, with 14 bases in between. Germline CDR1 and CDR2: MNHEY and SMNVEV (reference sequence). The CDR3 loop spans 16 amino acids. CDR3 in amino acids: CASSFFLEGDNSPLHF. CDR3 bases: TGTGCCAGCAGTTTTTTTCTTGAGGGGGATAATTCACCCCTCCACTTT.

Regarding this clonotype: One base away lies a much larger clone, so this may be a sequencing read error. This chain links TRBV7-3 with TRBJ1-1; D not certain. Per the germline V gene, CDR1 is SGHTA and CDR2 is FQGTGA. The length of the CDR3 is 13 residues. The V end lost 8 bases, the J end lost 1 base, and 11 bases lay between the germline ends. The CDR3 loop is CASGRCRNTEAFF. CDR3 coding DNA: TGTGCCAGCGGCCGATGCAGGAACACTGAAGCTTTCTTT. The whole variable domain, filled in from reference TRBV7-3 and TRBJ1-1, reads GAGVSQTPSNKVTEKGKYVELRCDPISGHTALYWYRQSLGQGPEFLIYFQGTGAADDSGLPNDRFFAVRPEGSVSTLKIQRTERGDSAVYLCASGRCRNTEAFFGQGTRLTVV.

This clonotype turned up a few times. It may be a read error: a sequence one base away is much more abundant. This CDR3 reads CASSASGNSYEQYF. The CDR3 DNA sequence: TGCGCCAGCAGCGCTAGCGGAAACTCCTACGAGCAGTACTTC. The chain uses TRBV5-1 and TRBJ2-7; TRBD2 aligns across 7 bases. V lost 4 bases and J lost 0; bases outside the gene matches: 4. Germline CDR1 reads SGHRS; CDR2 reads YFSETQ. The CDR3 length is 14 residues.

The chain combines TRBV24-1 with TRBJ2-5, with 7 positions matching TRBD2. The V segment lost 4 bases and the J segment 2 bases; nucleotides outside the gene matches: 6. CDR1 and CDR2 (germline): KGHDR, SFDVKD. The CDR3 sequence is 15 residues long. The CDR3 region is CATSEGSGTQETQYF. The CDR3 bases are TGTGCCACCAGTGAAGGCAGCGGGACGCAAGAGACCCAGTACTTC.

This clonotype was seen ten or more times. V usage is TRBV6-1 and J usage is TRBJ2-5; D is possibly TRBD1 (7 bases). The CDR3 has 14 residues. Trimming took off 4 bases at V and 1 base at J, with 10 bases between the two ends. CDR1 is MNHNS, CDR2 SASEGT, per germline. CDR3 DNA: TGTGCCAGCAGTGGCGGGACAGCCCAAGAGACCCAGTACTTC. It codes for CASSGGTAQETQYF.

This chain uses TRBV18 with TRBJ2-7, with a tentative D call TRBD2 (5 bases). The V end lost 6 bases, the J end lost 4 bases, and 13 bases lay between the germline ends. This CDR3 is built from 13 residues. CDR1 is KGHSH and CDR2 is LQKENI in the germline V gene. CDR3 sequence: CASSGAESYEQYF. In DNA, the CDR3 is TGTGCCAGCTCTGGAGCGGAAAGTTACGAGCAGTACTTC. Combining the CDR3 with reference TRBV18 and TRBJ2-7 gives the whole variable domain NAGVMQNPRHLVRRRGQEARLRCSPMKGHSHVYWYRQLPEEGLKFMVYLQKENIIDESGMPKERFSAEFPKEGPSILRIQQVVRGDSAAYFCASSGAESYEQYFGPGTRLTVT.

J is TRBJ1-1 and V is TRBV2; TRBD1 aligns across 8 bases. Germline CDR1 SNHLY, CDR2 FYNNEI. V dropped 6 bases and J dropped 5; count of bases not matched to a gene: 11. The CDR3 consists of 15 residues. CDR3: CASRERQGWRTEAFF. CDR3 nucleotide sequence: TGTGCCAGCAGGGAAAGACAGGGGTGGAGAACTGAAGCTTTCTTT.